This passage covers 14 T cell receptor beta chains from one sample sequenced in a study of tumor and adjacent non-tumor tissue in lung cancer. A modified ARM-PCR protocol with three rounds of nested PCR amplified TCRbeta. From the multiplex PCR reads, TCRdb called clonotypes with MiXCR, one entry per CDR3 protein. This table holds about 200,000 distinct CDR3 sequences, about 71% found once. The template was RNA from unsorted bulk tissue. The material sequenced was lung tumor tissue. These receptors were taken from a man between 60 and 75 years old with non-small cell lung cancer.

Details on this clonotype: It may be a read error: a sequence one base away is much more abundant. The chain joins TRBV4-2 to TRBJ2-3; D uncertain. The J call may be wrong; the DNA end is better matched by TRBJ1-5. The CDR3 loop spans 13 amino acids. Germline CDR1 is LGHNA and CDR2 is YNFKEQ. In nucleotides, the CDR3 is TGTGCCAGCAGCCAAGGTCAGGCAGATACGCAGCATTTT. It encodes CASSQGQADTQHF.

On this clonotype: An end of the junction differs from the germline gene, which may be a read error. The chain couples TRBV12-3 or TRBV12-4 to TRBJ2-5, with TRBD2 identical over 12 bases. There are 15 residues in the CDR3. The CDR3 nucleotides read TGTGTCAGCAGCCCATGCGGACTAGCGGGAAGCACCCAGTACTTC. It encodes CVSSPCGLAGSTQYF.

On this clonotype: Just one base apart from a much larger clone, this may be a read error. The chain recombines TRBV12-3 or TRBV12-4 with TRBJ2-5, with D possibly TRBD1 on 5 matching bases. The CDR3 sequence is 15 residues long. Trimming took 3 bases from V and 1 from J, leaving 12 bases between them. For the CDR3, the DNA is TGTGCCAGCAGTTTTGGGGCGCTGGCCCAAGAGACCCAGTACTTC. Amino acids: CASSFGALAQETQYF.

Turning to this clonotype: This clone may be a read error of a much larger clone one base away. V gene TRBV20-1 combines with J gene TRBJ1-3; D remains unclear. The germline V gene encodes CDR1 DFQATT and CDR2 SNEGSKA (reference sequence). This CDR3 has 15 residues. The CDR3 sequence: CSATPDSVSANTIYF. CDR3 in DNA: TGCAGTGCGACCCCCGACTCCGTCTCTGCAAACACCATATATTTT.

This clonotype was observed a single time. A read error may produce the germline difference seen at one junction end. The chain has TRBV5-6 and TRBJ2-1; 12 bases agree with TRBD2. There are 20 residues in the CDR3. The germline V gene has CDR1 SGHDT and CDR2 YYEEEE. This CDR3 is CASSPGLAGRDPMGYNEQIF. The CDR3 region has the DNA TGTGCTAGCAGCCCCGGACTAGCGGGAAGGGACCCTATGGGTTACAATGAGCAGATCTTC.

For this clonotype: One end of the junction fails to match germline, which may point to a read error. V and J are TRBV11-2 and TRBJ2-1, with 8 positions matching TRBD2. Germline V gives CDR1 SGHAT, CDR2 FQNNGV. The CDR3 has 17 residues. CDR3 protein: CTSSFFGTSGTYNEQFF. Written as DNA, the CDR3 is TGTACCAGCAGCTTCTTCGGTACTAGCGGAACTTACAATGAGCAGTTCTTC.

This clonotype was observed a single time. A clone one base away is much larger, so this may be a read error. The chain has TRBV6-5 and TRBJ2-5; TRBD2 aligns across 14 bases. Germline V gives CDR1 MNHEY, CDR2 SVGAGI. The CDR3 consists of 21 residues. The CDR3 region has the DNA TGTGTCAGCAGTTACTCGAGTGGGACAGGGTTGGGACTAGCGGGGGCTGGGGCCCAGTACTTC. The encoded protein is CVSSYSSGTGLGLAGAGAQYF.

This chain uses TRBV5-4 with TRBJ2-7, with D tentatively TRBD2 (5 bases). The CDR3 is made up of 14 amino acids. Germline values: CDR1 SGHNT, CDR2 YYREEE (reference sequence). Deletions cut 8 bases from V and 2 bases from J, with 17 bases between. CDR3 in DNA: TGTGCCAGTAACTGGGCGGCCGGGGCCTACGAGCAGTACTTC. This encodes CASNWAAGAYEQYF.

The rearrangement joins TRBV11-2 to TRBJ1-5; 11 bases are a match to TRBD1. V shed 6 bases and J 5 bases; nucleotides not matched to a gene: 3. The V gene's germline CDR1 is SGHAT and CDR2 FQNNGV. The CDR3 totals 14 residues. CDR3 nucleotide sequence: TGTGCCAGCAGGGGGACAGGGGGGGATCAGCCCCAGCATTTT. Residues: CASRGTGGDQPQHF.

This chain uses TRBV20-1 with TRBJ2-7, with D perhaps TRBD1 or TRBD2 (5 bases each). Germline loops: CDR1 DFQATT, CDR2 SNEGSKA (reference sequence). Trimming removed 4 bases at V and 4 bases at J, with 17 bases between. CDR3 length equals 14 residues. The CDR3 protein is CSAIIVQAGYEQYF. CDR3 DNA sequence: TGCAGTGCTATAATTGTACAGGCGGGTTACGAGCAGTACTTC.

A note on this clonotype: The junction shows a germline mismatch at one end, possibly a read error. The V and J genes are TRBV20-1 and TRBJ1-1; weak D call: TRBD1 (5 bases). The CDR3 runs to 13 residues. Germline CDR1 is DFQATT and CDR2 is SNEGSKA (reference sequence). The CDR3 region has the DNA TGCAGTGCTCCCGCGATGGGAGGGGCATCAGTTATCTTT. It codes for CSAPAMGGASVIF.

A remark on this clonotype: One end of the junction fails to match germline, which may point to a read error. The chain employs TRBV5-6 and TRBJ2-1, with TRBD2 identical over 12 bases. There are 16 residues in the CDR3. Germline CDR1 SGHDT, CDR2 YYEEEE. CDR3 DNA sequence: TGTGCCAGTAGCCCCCCGACTAGCGGGGGTATAGTTGAGCAGATCTTC. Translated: CASSPPTSGGIVEQIF. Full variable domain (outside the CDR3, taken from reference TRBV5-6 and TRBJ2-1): DAGVTQSPTHLIKTRGQQVTLRCSPKSGHDTVSWYQQALGQGPQFIFQYYEEEERQRGNFPDRFSGHQFPNYSSELNVNALLLGDSALYLCASSPPTSGGIVEQIFGPGTRLTVL.

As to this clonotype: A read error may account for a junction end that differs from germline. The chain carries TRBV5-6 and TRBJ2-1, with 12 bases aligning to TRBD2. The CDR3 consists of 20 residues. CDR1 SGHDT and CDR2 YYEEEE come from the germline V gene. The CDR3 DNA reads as TGTGCCATCAGCCCCGGACTAGCGGGAAGGGTCCCTATGGGTTACAATGAGCAGTTCTTC. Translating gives CAISPGLAGRVPMGYNEQFF.

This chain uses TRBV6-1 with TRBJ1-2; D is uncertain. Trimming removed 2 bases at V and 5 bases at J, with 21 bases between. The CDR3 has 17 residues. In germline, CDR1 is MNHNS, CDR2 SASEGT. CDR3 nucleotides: TGTGCCAGCAGTGAATATTCTGGTTTGGTAGCCAGATATGGCTACACCTTC. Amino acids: CASSEYSGLVARYGYTF.